These T cell receptor beta chains were read from a single sample in a study of T cell repertoires in cytomegalovirus infection. No cognate antigen is known for these TCRs. TCRdb ran MiXCR on the reads and lists one entry per CDR3 protein. The sample includes about a million distinct CDR3 sequences, 25% to 40% seen only once; the top ten take roughly 12%. Here the sequenced sample was cultured CD8+ T cells from PBMCs, taken from culture after CMV antigen stimulation. Source of these receptors: a human donor in good health (CMV status not recorded). Some clones in this sample may be carry-over from other donors' samples. Each CDR3 is given with its conserved first and last residue. The order of the fields is V gene, clone size, J gene, D gene, CDR3 protein, CDR3 DNA. A D gene is named only where the DNA matches it firmly. For some rows the clone size is stated as once, few or many, or as a class when expanded; others skip it.

TRBV7-9	once	TRBJ2-2	NA	CAGSGLTGELFF	TGTGCCGGCAGCGGACTTACCGGGGAGCTGTTTTTT
TRBV9	NA	TRBJ2-1	TRBD2	CASSVSGGLGDEQFF	TGTGCCAGCAGCGTTAGCGGGGGGCTGGGAGATGAGCAGTTCTTC
TRBV29-1	NA	TRBJ1-1	NA	CSGDQGEAFF	TGCAGCGGGGATCAAGGAGAAGCTTTCTTT
TRBV9	NA	TRBJ2-3	NA	CASSVGDRPSADTQYF	TGTGCCAGCAGCGTAGGGGACCGACCTTCGGCAGATACGCAGTATTTT
TRBV4-1	few	TRBJ2-2	TRBD2	CASSQAPGTSGGEDTGELFF	TGCGCCAGCAGCCAAGCCCCGGGGACTAGCGGGGGGGAAGACACCGGGGAGCTGTTTTTT
TRBV7-9	many	TRBJ1-1	NA	CASSLGGTGTEAFF	TGTGCCAGCAGTCTAGGGGGTACGGGCACTGAAGCTTTCTTT
TRBV12-3/TRBV12-4	few	TRBJ2-1	TRBD1	CASSLALTGAVEQFF	TGTGCCAGCAGTTTAGCCTTGACAGGGGCCGTTGAGCAGTTCTTC
TRBV7-2	many	TRBJ1-1	NA	CASSLVAGQAFF	TGTGCCAGCAGCTTAGTGGCAGGTCAAGCTTTCTTT
TRBV6-5	few	TRBJ2-2	NA	CASSYSTDRSNTGELFF	TGTGCCAGCAGTTACTCGACCGACAGGTCGAACACCGGGGAGCTGTTTTTT
TRBV19	NA	TRBJ2-1	NA	CASSIALAEQFF	TGTGCCAGTAGTATAGCCCTAGCAGAGCAGTTCTTC
TRBV7-2	many	TRBJ1-1	NA	CASSLLANTEAFF	TGTGCCAGCAGCTTATTGGCGAACACTGAAGCTTTCTTT
TRBV3-1	NA	TRBJ2-3	NA	CASSQRGGRPDTQYF	TGTGCCAGCAGCCAAAGGGGGGGCCGGCCCGATACGCAGTATTTT
TRBV7-2	many	TRBJ2-1	NA	CASSLARVGNEQFF	TGTGCCAGCAGCTTAGCCAGGGTTGGGAATGAGCAGTTCTTC
TRBV11-3	NA	TRBJ2-5	NA	CASSLPRMTGPQETQYF	TGTGCCAGCAGCTTACCCCGGATGACAGGCCCCCAAGAGACCCAGTACTTC
TRBV7-9	many	TRBJ2-1	NA	CASSSSRGDYNEQFF	TGTGCCAGCAGCTCCAGTAGGGGGGATTACAATGAGCAGTTCTTC
TRBV6-5	few	TRBJ1-1	NA	CASSFLTTGGVDTEAFF	TGTGCCAGCAGTTTCCTCACTACCGGGGGGGTGGACACTGAAGCTTTCTTT
TRBV14	NA	TRBJ1-1	TRBD1	CASPGGTGAEDTEAFF	TGTGCCAGCCCAGGGGGGACAGGGGCCGAGGACACTGAAGCTTTCTTT
TRBV6-8	NA	TRBJ1-3	NA	CASKKSSGNTIYF	TGTGCCAGCAAAAAGAGCTCTGGAAACACCATATATTTT
TRBV27	NA	TRBJ2-1	NA	CASLDSLYNEQFF	TGTGCCAGCTTGGACAGCCTATACAATGAGCAGTTCTTC
TRBV7-9	NA	TRBJ1-1	NA	CASTPLNTEAFF	TGTGCCAGCACCCCTCTGAACACTGAAGCTTTCTTT
TRBV27	NA	TRBJ2-3	NA	CASSSGSGQYF	TGTGCCAGCAGTTCAGGGAGTGGGCAGTATTTT
TRBV6-6	few	TRBJ1-1	NA	CASSYGWEMNTEAFF	TGTGCCAGCAGTTACGGCTGGGAGATGAACACTGAAGCTTTCTTT
TRBV29-1	NA	TRBJ2-7	NA	CSAPDEQYF	TGCAGCGCCCCCGACGAGCAGTACTTC
TRBV12-3/TRBV12-4	NA	TRBJ1-1	NA	CASSLAPEQAFF	TGTGCCAGCAGTTTGGCCCCGGAGCAGGCTTTCTTT
TRBV27	few	TRBJ2-1	TRBD2	CASSRTSGEYSYNEQFF	TGTGCCAGCAGTCGGACTAGCGGGGAATACTCCTACAATGAGCAGTTCTTC
TRBV4-2	NA	TRBJ2-5	NA	CASSQDIAPGRQETQYF	TGTGCCAGCAGCCAAGATATAGCCCCAGGGAGGCAAGAGACCCAGTACTTC
TRBV5-4	NA	TRBJ2-1	NA	CASGHGDEQFF	TGTGCCAGCGGCCATGGGGACGAGCAGTTCTTC
TRBV29-1	NA	TRBJ2-1	NA	CSVASPGYGAYNEQFF	TGCAGCGTTGCCTCCCCAGGTTACGGGGCCTACAATGAGCAGTTCTTC
TRBV27	NA	TRBJ1-1	TRBD1	CASSLPGRGQMNTEAFF	TGTGCCAGCAGTTTACCCGGGAGGGGGCAAATGAACACTGAAGCTTTCTTT
TRBV19	NA	TRBJ1-1	NA	CASSMLGPAEAFF	TGTGCCAGTAGTATGTTAGGCCCCGCTGAAGCTTTCTTT
TRBV7-8	many	TRBJ2-7	NA	CASSSPGEEGSYEQYF	TGTGCCAGCAGCTCACCCGGGGAGGAGGGCTCCTACGAGCAGTACTTC
TRBV12-3/TRBV12-4	few	TRBJ1-6	NA	CASSFGPYNSPLHF	TGTGCCAGCAGTTTCGGACCTTATAATTCACCCCTCCACTTT
TRBV4-1	NA	TRBJ1-1	NA	CASSQDIGDTEAFF	TGCGCCAGCAGCCAAGATATCGGGGACACTGAAGCTTTCTTT
TRBV2	NA	TRBJ2-2	TRBD1	CASSEWTGPDNGVLFF	TGTGCCAGCAGTGAATGGACAGGGCCAGACAACGGGGTGCTGTTTTTT
TRBV12-3/TRBV12-4	NA	TRBJ2-1	NA	CASSLLVVYNEQFF	TGTGCCAGCAGTTTGTTAGTTGTCTACAATGAGCAGTTCTTC
TRBV6-5	few	TRBJ1-2	TRBD1	CASSHPPGTGTGYTF	TGTGCCAGCAGTCACCCCCCCGGGACAGGCACTGGCTACACCTTC
TRBV6-5	NA	TRBJ2-3	NA	CASSPQTIDTQYF	TGTGCCAGCAGTCCCCAGACGATAGATACGCAGTATTTT
TRBV27	NA	TRBJ1-4	TRBD1	CASSPRQGGGKLFF	TGTGCCAGCAGTCCCCGACAGGGAGGAGGAAAACTGTTTTTT
TRBV12-3/TRBV12-4	NA	TRBJ1-6	TRBD1	CASSRTGQGGSPLHF	TGTGCCAGCAGTCGAACCGGACAGGGAGGTTCACCCCTCCACTTT
TRBV7-8	many	TRBJ2-7	NA	CASSARGVYEQYF	TGTGCCAGCAGCGCCAGGGGCGTATACGAGCAGTACTTC
TRBV10-3	NA	TRBJ1-2	TRBD1	CAISESGTGETNYGYTF	TGTGCCATCAGTGAGTCCGGGACAGGGGAGACTAACTATGGCTACACCTTC
TRBV7-6	NA	TRBJ2-1	TRBD1	CASSDRTGRNNEQFF	TGTGCCAGCAGCGATAGGACAGGGAGAAACAATGAGCAGTTCTTC
TRBV27	NA	TRBJ1-2	TRBD1	CTSSRGTGGLYGYTF	TGTACCAGCAGCCGGGGGACAGGGGGCCTCTATGGCTACACCTTC
TRBV12-3/TRBV12-4	many	TRBJ1-2	NA	CASSSGSTPYGYTF	TGTGCCAGCAGTTCCGGGTCCACACCTTATGGCTACACCTTC
TRBV7-6	many	TRBJ2-1	NA	CASSLGGANEQFF	TGTGCCAGCAGCTTAGGGGGTGCAAATGAGCAGTTCTTC
TRBV19	NA	TRBJ2-4	NA	CASTGPRNIQYF	TGTGCCAGTACCGGCCCTAGGAACATTCAGTACTTC
TRBV7-7	NA	TRBJ2-5	NA	CASSLATGPGETQYF	TGTGCTAGCAGCTTAGCGACAGGCCCCGGCGAGACCCAGTACTTC
TRBV7-3	NA	TRBJ2-3	TRBD1	CASSPYPYRGPPLTDTQYF	TGTGCCAGCAGCCCGTATCCCTACAGGGGCCCCCCTCTAACAGATACGCAGTATTTT